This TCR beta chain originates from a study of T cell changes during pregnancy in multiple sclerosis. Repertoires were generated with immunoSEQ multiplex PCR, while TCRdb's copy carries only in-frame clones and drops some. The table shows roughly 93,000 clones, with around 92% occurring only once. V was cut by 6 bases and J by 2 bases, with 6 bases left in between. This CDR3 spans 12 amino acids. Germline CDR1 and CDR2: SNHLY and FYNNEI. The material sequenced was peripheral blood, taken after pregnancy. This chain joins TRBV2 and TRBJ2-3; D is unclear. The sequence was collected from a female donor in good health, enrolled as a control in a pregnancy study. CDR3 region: CASRQNTDTQYF. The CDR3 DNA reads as TGTGCCAGCAGGCAGAACACAGATACGCAGTATTTT.